In this sample, the clone carrying this TCR beta chain turned up a few times. The sample is drawn from a study of early T cells in non-severe SARS-CoV-2 infection. Overall study: Chains were not paired, and sequencing was done on bulk RNA from unsorted whole blood.

Unique molecular identifiers were added to individual cDNA molecules. TCRdb itself ran the 5' RACE reads through MiXCR, one entry per CDR3 protein. The data contain about 130,000 distinct CDR3 sequences, under 15% of them seen just once; the ten biggest clones take up about a fifth. The V and J ends lost 5 bases and 8 bases, in that order; junction bases with no gene match: 8. This CDR3 comprises 14 residues. Germline CDR1 and CDR2: SGHTA and FQGNSA. The V call is TRBV7-2, the J call TRBJ2-3, with 9 bases that match TRBD1. The source material was whole blood. The clonotype originates from an adult who was a healthcare worker with PCR-confirmed SARS-CoV-2 infection or an uninfected control (not recorded which). The CDR3, as DNA: TGTGCCAGCAGCCCGCGGACAGGGGCGGGTACGCAGTATTTT. Protein sequence: CASSPRTGAGTQYF.